This is a list of T cell receptor beta chains from one sample in a study of blood T cell repertoires in COVID-19. Profiling relied on immunoSEQ multiplex PCR, and the TCRdb table lists in-frame clones only, not all of them. Here the sample spans under 250,000 clones, nearly 95% being singletons. The sample consisted of peripheral blood. The receptors stem from a man in his thirties or forties with COVID-19, enrolled during active disease. Both conserved end residues are part of each CDR3. The D gene is left open where the match is weak. Size is stated for part of the rows, as once, few or many counts, or as a class when the clone is expanded.

v_call,d_call,clone_size,j_call,cdr3_aa,cdr3_nt
TRBV6-6,TRBD1,NA,TRBJ2-7,CASSYAGQGSSYEQYF,TGTGCCAGCAGTTACGCGGGACAGGGGAGCTCCTACGAGCAGTACTTC
TRBV6-1,TRBD1,NA,TRBJ1-2,CASSEAWTGVNYGYTF,TGTGCCAGCAGTGAAGCCTGGACAGGGGTTAACTATGGCTACACCTTC
TRBV14,NA,once,TRBJ1-2,CASSQDQGGYGYTF,TGTGCCAGCAGCCAAGATCAGGGAGGGTATGGCTACACCTTC
TRBV4-2,NA,few,TRBJ1-1,CASSHLPRQNTEAFF,TGTGCCAGCAGCCACCTCCCCCGACAGAACACTGAAGCTTTCTTT
TRBV7-2,TRBD2,NA,TRBJ2-3,CASSLTAGVPGDTQYF,TGTGCCAGCAGCTTAACGGCGGGGGTCCCCGGAGATACGCAGTATTTT
TRBV27,NA,NA,TRBJ1-6,CASGQNNSPLHF,TGTGCCAGCGGGCAGAATAATTCACCCCTCCACTTT
TRBV11-2,NA,NA,TRBJ2-5,CASSDQGVRGILRKTQYF,TGTGCCAGCAGCGATCAGGGGGTGCGGGGAATTCTGAGAAAGACCCAGTACTTC
TRBV27,NA,NA,TRBJ1-6,CASSLRQATSSYNSPLHF,TGTGCCAGCAGTCTACGACAGGCAACGAGCTCCTATAATTCACCCCTCCACTTT
TRBV9,NA,NA,TRBJ1-6,CASRPTSQGNSPLHF,TGTGCCAGCAGGCCTACGTCCCAGGGGAACTCACCCCTCCACTTT
TRBV6-1,NA,NA,TRBJ2-3,CASSEGRVFADTQYF,TGTGCCAGCAGTGAAGGGAGGGTTTTCGCAGATACGCAGTATTTT
TRBV10-3,TRBD1,NA,TRBJ1-2,CAISGRQGSVPGYTF,TGTGCCATCAGTGGAAGACAGGGGAGTGTTCCTGGCTACACCTTC
TRBV6-5,TRBD1,NA,TRBJ1-2,CASSYGQGARNYGYTF,TGTGCCAGCAGTTACGGACAGGGGGCGCGGAACTATGGCTACACCTTC
TRBV27,TRBD1,NA,TRBJ1-2,CASSGTGTNYGYTF,TGTGCCAGCAGCGGGACAGGGACCAACTATGGCTACACCTTC
TRBV9,TRBD2,NA,TRBJ2-1,CASSPGGREQFF,TGTGCCAGCAGCCCGGGGGGACGTGAGCAGTTCTTC
TRBV7-9,NA,NA,TRBJ1-1,CASSLAEGEAFF,TGTGCCAGCAGCTTAGCGGAGGGTGAAGCTTTCTTT
TRBV15,TRBD2,NA,TRBJ2-5,CATSRGPSGKETQYF,TGTGCCACCAGCAGAGGCCCTAGCGGAAAAGAGACCCAGTACTTC
TRBV10-3,NA,NA,TRBJ1-3,CAISPGTSSGNTIYF,TGTGCCATCAGCCCCGGGACATCCTCTGGAAACACCATATATTTT
TRBV5-1,NA,NA,TRBJ1-6,CASSPQLSSYNSPLHF,TGCGCCAGCAGCCCGCAACTGAGCTCCTATAATTCACCCCTCCACTTT
TRBV6-5,NA,once,TRBJ1-5,CASSRDRPNQPQHF,TGTGCCAGCAGCCGTGACAGACCCAATCAGCCCCAGCATTTT
TRBV3-1/TRBV3-2,NA,NA,TRBJ1-2,CASSQGRTPYGYTF,TGTGCCAGCAGCCAAGGCAGGACTCCATATGGCTACACCTTC
TRBV4-1,TRBD2,NA,TRBJ2-5,CASSQPGGGAQTQYF,TGCGCCAGCAGCCAACCTGGCGGGGGGGCCCAGACCCAGTACTTC
TRBV9,NA,NA,TRBJ1-2,CASSGTGYGYTF,TGTGCCAGCAGCGGGACGGGGTATGGCTACACCTTC
TRBV7-2,TRBD1,NA,TRBJ1-2,CASSLKGQGNYGYTF,TGTGCCAGCAGCTTAAAGGGACAGGGGAACTATGGCTACACCTTC
TRBV30,NA,NA,TRBJ1-1,CAWSFRAWTEAFF,TGTGCCTGGAGTTTCAGGGCGTGGACTGAAGCTTTCTTT
TRBV5-4,NA,NA,TRBJ1-4,CASREDGRGVNEKLFF,TGTGCCAGCAGGGAAGACGGACGGGGAGTGAATGAAAAACTGTTTTTT
TRBV10-3,TRBD2,NA,TRBJ2-5,CAISGSGGTQETQYF,TGTGCCATCAGTGGTAGCGGGGGGACCCAAGAGACCCAGTACTTC
TRBV15,TRBD1,NA,TRBJ1-4,CATSRGQESEKLFF,TGTGCCACCAGCAGGGGACAGGAAAGTGAAAAACTGTTTTTT
TRBV7-9,NA,NA,TRBJ1-4,CASSLVASSGDEKLFF,TGTGCCAGCAGCTTAGTGGCGTCCTCAGGGGATGAAAAACTGTTTTTT
TRBV6-2/TRBV6-3,NA,NA,TRBJ1-1,CASSSLRVEDTEAFF,TGTGCCAGCAGCTCCCTTCGTGTAGAGGACACTGAAGCTTTCTTT
TRBV23-1,NA,NA,TRBJ2-1,CASSQFSRSSYNEQFF,TGCGCCAGCAGTCAATTTTCCCGGAGCTCCTACAATGAGCAGTTCTTC
TRBV19,NA,NA,TRBJ1-5,CASNSGRHFQPQHF,TGTGCCAGTAATTCTGGCCGCCATTTTCAGCCCCAGCATTTT
TRBV7-3,TRBD2,NA,TRBJ2-3,CASSYDLSGGAEDTQYF,TGTGCCAGCAGTTATGACCTTAGCGGGGGGGCGGAAGATACGCAGTATTTT
TRBV5-1,NA,NA,TRBJ2-3,CASSSRQVLNTDTQYF,TGCGCCAGCAGCTCTCGACAGGTCTTAAACACAGATACGCAGTATTTT
TRBV27,TRBD1,NA,TRBJ1-5,CASRAGTGHQPQHF,TGTGCCAGCAGGGCTGGGACAGGGCATCAGCCCCAGCATTTT
TRBV6-5,NA,NA,TRBJ1-2,CASTGGGYGYTF,TGTGCCAGCACGGGAGGGGGTTATGGCTACACCTTC
TRBV7-9,TRBD2,NA,TRBJ2-1,CASISTSGLATNEQFF,TGTGCCAGCATCTCCACCTCGGGACTAGCGACCAATGAGCAGTTCTTC